The 2 T cell receptor beta chains below were found in one sample sequenced in a study of shared clonotypes between healthy human individuals (TCRdb year 2020). The library was generated by the immunoSEQ multiplex PCR assay. In TCRdb, the immuneACCESS table is reduced to in-frame sequences with V and J assigned. These tables do not hold every clone; where another copy was compared, an unresolved V gene accounts for under half, and the others remain unexplained. The sample table records about 1.1 million clones; 60% to 80% of these occur just once. In total, the top ten clones hold about 0.94% of the sample. Sample: memory CD4+ T cells from PBMCs. The meaning of the sample's cell subset or site label: CD45RA-negative fraction. These receptors were taken from a man between 18 and 35 years old in good health. Some clones in this sample may be carry-over from other donors' samples.

The CDR3 reads CSVRRAGAQYEQYF. The CDR3 DNA reads TGCAGCGTCCGTAGGGCGGGAGCACAGTACGAGCAGTACTTC. The gene calls are TRBV29-1 and TRBJ2-7; 7 nucleotides line up with TRBD2. Unmatched junction bases numbered 12, after V lost 6 bases and J lost 4 bases. The germline gives CDR1 SQVTM, CDR2 ANQGSEA. The CDR3 is 14 amino acids.

The J gene is TRBJ1-2, the V gene TRBV6-1, with D tentatively TRBD1 (5 bases). The V gene lost 3 bases and the J gene lost 5 bases, with 13 bases spanning the gap. Germline CDR1 reads MNHNS; CDR2 reads SASEGT. There are 14 residues in the CDR3. CDR3 protein: CASSDTGRRYGYTF. The CDR3 DNA reads TGTGCCAGCAGTGACACGGGACGACGGTATGGCTACACCTTC.